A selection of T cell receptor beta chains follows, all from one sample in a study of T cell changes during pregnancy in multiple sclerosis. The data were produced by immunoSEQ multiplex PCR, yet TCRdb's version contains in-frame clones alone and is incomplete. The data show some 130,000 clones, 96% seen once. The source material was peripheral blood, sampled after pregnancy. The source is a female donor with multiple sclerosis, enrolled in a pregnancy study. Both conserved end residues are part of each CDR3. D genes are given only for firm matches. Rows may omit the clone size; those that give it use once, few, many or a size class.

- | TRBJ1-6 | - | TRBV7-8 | TGTGCCAGCAGCTTACGGGGGGAGGGACCCCTCCACTTT | CASSLRGEGPLHF
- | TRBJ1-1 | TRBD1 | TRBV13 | TGTGCCAGCAGCACGGGACAGGCTAACACTGAAGCTTTCTTT | CASSTGQANTEAFF
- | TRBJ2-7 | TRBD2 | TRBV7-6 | TGTGCCAGCAGCTTAGCCGCGGCGGGAGGGAGCTACGAGCAGTACTTC | CASSLAAAGGSYEQYF
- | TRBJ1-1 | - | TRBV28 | TGTGCCAGCTTCGGCGCGGTTAACACTGAAGCTTTCTTT | CASFGAVNTEAFF
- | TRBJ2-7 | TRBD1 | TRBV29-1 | TGCAGCGCTGGGAATGGACAGGGCTCCTACGAGCAGTACTTC | CSAGNGQGSYEQYF
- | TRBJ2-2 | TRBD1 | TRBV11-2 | TGTGCCAGCAGCCCCGAACCGGACAGGCCCGGGGAGCTGTTTTTT | CASSPEPDRPGELFF
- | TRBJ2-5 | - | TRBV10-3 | TGTGCCCACGGCAGGGGTGAGACCCAGTACTTC | CAHGRGETQYF
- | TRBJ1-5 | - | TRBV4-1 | TGCGCCAGCAGCCAAGGGACAGCCACGGGTCAGCCCCAGCATTTT | CASSQGTATGQPQHF
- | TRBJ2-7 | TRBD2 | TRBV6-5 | TGTGCCAGCACGGCGGGAGGGTACCACGAGCAGTACTTC | CASTAGGYHEQYF
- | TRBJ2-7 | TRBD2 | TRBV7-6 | TGTGCCAGCAGCGCTTCCCTAACTAGCGGGCTCTACGAGCAGTACTTC | CASSASLTSGLYEQYF
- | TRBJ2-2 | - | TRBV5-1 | TGCGCCAGCAGCTTGGGACTCTCGGCCGGGGAGCTGTTTTTT | CASSLGLSAGELFF
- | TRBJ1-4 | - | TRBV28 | TGTGCCAGCACGGGTGCAACTAATGAAAAACTGTTTTTT | CASTGATNEKLFF
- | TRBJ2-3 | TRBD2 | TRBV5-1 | TGCGCCAGCAGCGGGGGGGTCCCAGATACGCAGTATTTT | CASSGGVPDTQYF
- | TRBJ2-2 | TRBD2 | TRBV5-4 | TGTGCCAGCAGCCAGACTAGCGGGAGGGCCTCCGGGGAGCTGTTTTTT | CASSQTSGRASGELFF
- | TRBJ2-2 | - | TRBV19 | TGTGCCAGTTCCTGGAGGGGCCGTGCGACCGGGGAGCTGTTTTTT | CASSWRGRATGELFF
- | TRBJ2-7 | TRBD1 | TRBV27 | TGTGCCAGCAATACCGGGACAGGGGTCGAGCAGTACTTC | CASNTGTGVEQYF
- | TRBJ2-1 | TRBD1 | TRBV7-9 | TGTGCCAGCAGCTTGACAGGGGGCGGGAACAATGAGCAGTTCTTC | CASSLTGGGNNEQFF
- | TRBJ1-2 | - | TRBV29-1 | TGCAGCGTTGATGACAGTCACTATGGCTACACCTTC | CSVDDSHYGYTF
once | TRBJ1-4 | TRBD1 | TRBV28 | TGTGCCAGCAGTGCGGAGACAGGGGACGGTAATGAAAAACTGTTTTTT | CASSAETGDGNEKLFF
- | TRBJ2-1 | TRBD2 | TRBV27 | TGTGCCAGCACCCTATGGGGTCTAGCGGGAGGGGAGCAGTTCTTC | CASTLWGLAGGEQFF
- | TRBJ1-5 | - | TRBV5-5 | TGTGCCAGCAGCTTGGGGGAGGTGGGCAATCAGCCCCAGCATTTT | CASSLGEVGNQPQHF
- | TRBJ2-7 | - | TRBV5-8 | TGTGCCAGCAGCACCGAAGGAACGCGGCCCATTGCTACCTACGAGCAGTACTTC | CASSTEGTRPIATYEQYF
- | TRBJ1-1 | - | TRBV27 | TGTGCCAGCCGACGGGGGAACACTGAAGCTTTCTTT | CASRRGNTEAFF
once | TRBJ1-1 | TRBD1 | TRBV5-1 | TGCGCCAGCAGCTTGGCCGGGACAGGGGTAAGTGAAGCTTTCTTT | CASSLAGTGVSEAFF
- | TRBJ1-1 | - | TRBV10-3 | TGTGCCATCAGTGAGTCGGGTGGGAGAGTTGAAGCTTTCTTT | CAISESGGRVEAFF
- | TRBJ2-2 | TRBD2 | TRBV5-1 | TGCGCCAGCAGCTCCATGCCTTTGGGACTAGTTTCCACCGGGGAGCTGTTTTTT | CASSSMPLGLVSTGELFF
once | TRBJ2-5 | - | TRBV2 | TGTGCCAGCAGGACAGGGACCCAGTACTTC | CASRTGTQYF
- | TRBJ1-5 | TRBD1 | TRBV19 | TGTGCCAGTAATCCAAACAGGGGTTCTAGCAATCAGCCCCAGCATTTT | CASNPNRGSSNQPQHF
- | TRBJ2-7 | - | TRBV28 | TGTGCCAGCAGTTTAGGGGCCCCAGGGATTGAGCAGTACTTC | CASSLGAPGIEQYF
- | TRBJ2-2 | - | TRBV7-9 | TGTGCCAGCAGCACTGGGACTAACACCGGGGAGCTGTTTTTT | CASSTGTNTGELFF
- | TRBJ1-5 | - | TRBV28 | TGTGCCAGCAGTCCTCAAGGGGTCAATCAGCCCCAGCATTTT | CASSPQGVNQPQHF
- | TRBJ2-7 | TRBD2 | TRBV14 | TGTGCCAGCAGCCAAGGTATAGGACTAGCGGGAGGAGTCGCCTACGAGCAGTACTTC | CASSQGIGLAGGVAYEQYF
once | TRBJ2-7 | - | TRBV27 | TGTGCCAGCATGCCTACGGGACAACAACCTTACGAGCAGTACTTC | CASMPTGQQPYEQYF
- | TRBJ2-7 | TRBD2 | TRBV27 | TGTGCCAGCAGTGTAGCGGGAGTGGGAGGCTACGAGCAGTACTTC | CASSVAGVGGYEQYF
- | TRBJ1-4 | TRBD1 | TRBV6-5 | TGTGCCAGCAGTCCCACAGGGGGGGGCGAAAAACTGTTTTTT | CASSPTGGGEKLFF
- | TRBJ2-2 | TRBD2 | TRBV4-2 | TGTGCCAGCAGCCAAACTAGCGGGAGGGCCTGGATATCCGGGGAGCTGTTTTTT | CASSQTSGRAWISGELFF
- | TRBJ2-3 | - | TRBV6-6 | TGTGCCAGCAGCGTGGGGGCCGGTACGCAGTATTTT | CASSVGAGTQYF
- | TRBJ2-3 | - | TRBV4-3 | TGCGCCAGCAGCCATCGACACAAAACCACAGATACGCAGTATTTT | CASSHRHKTTDTQYF
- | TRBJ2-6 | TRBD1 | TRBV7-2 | TGTGCCAGCGGTACAGGGGGCCACTCTGGGGCCAACGTCCTGACTTTC | CASGTGGHSGANVLTF
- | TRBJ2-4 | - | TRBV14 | TGTGCCAGCAGCCCGGGAAACATTCAGTACTTC | CASSPGNIQYF
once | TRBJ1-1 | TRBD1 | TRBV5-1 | TGCGCCAGCAGATTGAACCCCGGGACAGGGGGTAACACTGAAGCTTTCTTT | CASRLNPGTGGNTEAFF
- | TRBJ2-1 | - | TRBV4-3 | TGCGCCAGCAGCCAAGATCCGGCGGGTCCCTCCTACAATGAGCAGTTCTTC | CASSQDPAGPSYNEQFF
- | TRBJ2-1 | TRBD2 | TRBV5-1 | TGCGCCAGCAGTGTAGGACTAGCGGGCCGTCCCGTCTACAATGAGCAGTTCTTC | CASSVGLAGRPVYNEQFF
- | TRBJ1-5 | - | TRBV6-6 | TGTGCCAGCAGTAAATATAGCAATCAGCCCCAGCATTTT | CASSKYSNQPQHF
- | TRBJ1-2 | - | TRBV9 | TGTGCCAGCAGCGTTGAGGGATACTATGGCTACACCTTC | CASSVEGYYGYTF
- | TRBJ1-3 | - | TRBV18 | TGTGCCAGCTCACCACCGAGTAGCTCTGGAAACACCATATATTTT | CASSPPSSSGNTIYF
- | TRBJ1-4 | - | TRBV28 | TGTGCCAGCAGTCCCTTAGGTTGGACAGCAACTAATGAAAAACTGTTTTTT | CASSPLGWTATNEKLFF
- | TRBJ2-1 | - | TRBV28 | TGTGCCAGCAGTTTCCAATTGGCGGAGGGGCCTTTCTTC | CASSFQLAEGPFF
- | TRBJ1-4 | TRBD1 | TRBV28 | TGTGCCAGCAGCTCCTCCGGGACAGGGTACGAAAAACTGTTTTTT | CASSSSGTGYEKLFF
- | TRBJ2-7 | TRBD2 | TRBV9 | TGTGCCAGCAGCAAGTCTGGGACTAGCGGGAGGGCTAATCCTTTCGAGCAGTACTTC | CASSKSGTSGRANPFEQYF
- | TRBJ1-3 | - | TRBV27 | TGTGCCAGCAGCTACTCGGGGACTGGAAACACCATATATTTT | CASSYSGTGNTIYF
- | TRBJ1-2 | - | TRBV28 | TGTGCCAGCAGAGTAGCCGGGGGGCTAAACTATGGCTACACCTTC | CASRVAGGLNYGYTF
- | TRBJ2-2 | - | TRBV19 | TGTGCCAGTAGTATGTCGCCGGGAACAGCCGGGGAGCTGTTTTTT | CASSMSPGTAGELFF
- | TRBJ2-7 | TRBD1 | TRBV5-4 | TGTGCCAGCAGCTTCAGATCCACAGGGGGCGAGCAGTACTTC | CASSFRSTGGEQYF
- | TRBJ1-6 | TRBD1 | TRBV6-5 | TGTGCCAGCCAGGGGGCGAGCTCCTATAATTCACCCCTCCACTTT | CASQGASSYNSPLHF